These 27 T cell receptor beta chains were sequenced from one sample in a study of CD8 T cells in ankylosing spondylitis. Each CDR3 protein is one row after TCRdb ran MiXCR on the 5' RACE reads. Of approximately 150,000 distinct CDR3 sequences in the sample, roughly a third were seen once. Sequencing was done on a sample of synovial fluid, either unsorted or a sorted T cell fraction (not recorded which). The receptor set was obtained from a male donor with ankylosing spondylitis.

V is TRBV20-1 and J is TRBJ2-3, with 11 positions matching TRBD2. Losses at the gene ends were 2 bases for V and 1 base for J; bases not matched to a gene: 5. The CDR3 loop spans 16 amino acids. Germline CDR1 DFQATT, CDR2 SNEGSKA (reference sequence). The CDR3 is CSARPLAGGRTDTQYF. CDR3 nucleotides: TGCAGTGCTAGACCCCTAGCGGGAGGCCGCACAGATACGCAGTATTTT.

J is TRBJ2-6 and V is TRBV7-9, with D hard to call. The CDR3 is 15 residues long. Looked up from germline, CDR1 is SEHNR and CDR2 is FQNEAQ (reference sequence). Trimming took off 0 bases at V and 1 base at J, with 4 bases between the two ends. CDR3: CASSLAFSGANVLTF. The CDR3 coding sequence is TGTGCCAGCAGCTTAGCGTTTTCTGGGGCCAACGTCCTGACTTTC.

This clonotype was counted between two and nine times. The V gene is TRBV12-3 or TRBV12-4, the J gene TRBJ1-1; TRBD1 is a possible D gene (5 bases). This CDR3 has 14 residues. The ends were cut back, 6 bases at V and 8 bases at J, with 19 bases in the middle. The CDR3 reads CASSLQRQRHEAFF. The CDR3 nucleotides read TGTGCCAGCAGCCTCCAACGACAGCGGCACGAAGCTTTCTTT.

V is TRBV28 and J is TRBJ1-5, with D perhaps TRBD1 (6 bases). V lost 5 bases and J 5 bases, leaving 19 bases between the germline ends. The CDR3 runs to 16 residues. Germline-derived CDR1 and CDR2 are MDHEN and SYDVKM. CDR3: CASSADPRQDDQPQHF. The CDR3 nucleotides read TGTGCCAGCAGTGCCGACCCGAGACAGGATGATCAGCCCCAGCATTTT.

This clonotype has only a few counts. The chain combines TRBV28 with TRBJ1-3, with D perhaps matching TRBD1 (5 bases). Germline CDR1 reads MDHEN; CDR2 reads SYDVKM. This CDR3 spans 14 amino acids. V was pared by 4 bases and J by 5 bases, with 12 bases between. The CDR3 is CASSSSDKRNTIYF. In DNA, the CDR3 is TGTGCCAGCAGTTCATCGGACAAGCGAAACACCATATATTTT.

This clonotype was found a few times. The gene calls are TRBV18 and TRBJ2-3; TRBD2 agrees at 10 bases. Germline V gives CDR1 KGHSH, CDR2 LQKENI. The trim removed 2 bases at V and 4 bases at J, leaving 3 bases unmatched. The CDR3 sequence is 15 residues long. This CDR3 is CASSPVAGGPDTQYF. In DNA, the CDR3 is TGTGCCAGCTCACCAGTAGCGGGAGGTCCAGATACGCAGTATTTT.

This clonotype is categorized as medium-sized. The chain employs TRBV12-3 or TRBV12-4 and TRBJ1-1, with D unclear. V lost 1 base and J 7 bases, leaving 16 bases between the germline ends. The length of the CDR3 is 15 residues. CDR3 loop: CASSLGFSRGIEAFF. DNA of the CDR3: TGTGCCAGCAGTTTAGGGTTCAGCCGGGGAATTGAAGCTTTCTTT.

This clonotype was seen more than once but under ten times. The genes are TRBV12-3 or TRBV12-4 and TRBJ1-3, with a tentative D call TRBD1 (5 bases). The CDR3 contains 13 residues. V was pared by 5 bases and J by 2 bases, with 7 bases between. The CDR3: CASSPGTGNTIYF. In DNA, the CDR3 is TGTGCCAGCAGTCCAGGGACTGGAAACACCATATATTTT.

V is TRBV29-1 and J is TRBJ1-2; D unresolved. The CDR3 covers 15 residues. V lost 4 bases to trimming and J lost 5 bases, with 20 bases between them. Germline values: CDR1 SQVTM, CDR2 ANQGSEA. The CDR3 protein is CSVVAPASTEYGYTF. The CDR3 coding sequence is TGCAGCGTTGTGGCGCCGGCCTCAACGGAGTATGGCTACACCTTC.

The chain carries TRBV30 and TRBJ2-3; D is perhaps TRBD1 (5 bases). Deletions cut 0 bases from V and 5 bases from J, with 15 bases between. Germline loops: CDR1 GTSNPN, CDR2 SVGIG (reference sequence). This CDR3 has 15 amino acids. CDR3: CAWSVRHRRGDTQYF. The CDR3 DNA reads TGTGCCTGGAGTGTGCGCCACCGAAGGGGAGATACGCAGTATTTT.

This clonotype has ten or more counts. This chain joins TRBV27 and TRBJ2-1; 7 bases are shared with TRBD1. The ends lost 3 bases at V and 6 bases at J; junction bases unmatched: 8. The CDR3 sequence is 15 residues long. Germline V CDR1 and CDR2: MNHEY, SMNVEV (reference sequence). CDR3 coding DNA: TGTGCCAGCAGTTTGACAGGGACAGTGGCCAATGAGCAGTTCTTC. Protein sequence: CASSLTGTVANEQFF.

The chain employs TRBV12-3 or TRBV12-4 and TRBJ2-2; 7 bases agree with TRBD2. This CDR3 is 16 amino acids long. V shed 1 base, J shed 1 base, and the junction held 3 bases outside the gene matches. The CDR3 loop is CASSLGDYVNTGELFF. In DNA, the CDR3 is TGTGCCAGCAGTTTAGGGGACTATGTGAACACCGGGGAGCTGTTTTTT.

This clonotype occurred a few times. This sequence joins TRBV12-3 or TRBV12-4 and TRBJ2-5; D may be TRBD1 (6 bases). There are 17 residues in the CDR3. The ends were cut back, 7 bases at V and 0 bases at J, with 21 bases in the middle. CDR3 protein: CASNILGQGMYQETQYF. The DNA of the CDR3 is TGTGCCAGCAATATTCTTGGCCAGGGGATGTACCAAGAGACCCAGTACTTC.

V and J are TRBV23-1 and TRBJ2-7; 8 positions agree with TRBD1. TRBV23-1 is reported as an ORF; its role is uncertain. The length of the CDR3 is 15 residues. J was trimmed by 3 bases and V by 4 bases; bases with no gene match: 8. CDR3: CASSRPDREHYEQYF. The CDR3 DNA reads as TGCGCCAGCAGTCGACCGGACAGGGAACACTACGAGCAGTACTTC.

The rearrangement joins TRBV18 to TRBJ1-5; perhaps TRBD1 as D (5 bases). Looked up from germline, CDR1 is KGHSH and CDR2 is LQKENI. CDR3 size: 15 residues. The V gene lost 1 base and the J gene lost 5 bases, with 12 bases spanning the gap. This CDR3 reads CASSPRQGRDQPQHF. CDR3 in DNA: TGTGCCAGCTCACCACGGCAGGGCAGGGATCAGCCCCAGCATTTT.

This clonotype was seen a few times. V and J are TRBV12-3 or TRBV12-4 and TRBJ1-1, with 7 bases fitting TRBD1. Trimming at V came to 6 bases and at J to 4 bases, leaving 5 bases not matched to a gene. CDR3 length: 13 amino acids. CDR3 DNA: TGTGCCAGCAGCCCACAGGGGAGCACTGAAGCTTTCTTT. Its translation: CASSPQGSTEAFF.

Turning to this clonotype: A read error is possible here, since a much larger clone lies one base away. This chain joins TRBV6-2 or TRBV6-3 and TRBJ1-1, with 7 nucleotides matching TRBD1. The germline V gene encodes CDR1 MNHEY and CDR2 SVGEGT. The CDR3 is made up of 13 amino acids. Trimming took 6 bases from V and 1 from J; bases not matched to a gene: 2. CDR3 protein: CASRQGRNTEAFF. As DNA, the CDR3 is TGTGCCAGCAGACAGGGGAGGAACACTGAAGCTTTCTTT.

The chain recombines TRBV6-1 with TRBJ1-5, with 9 bases matching TRBD1. The CDR3 has 15 amino acids. The germline V gene has CDR1 MNHNS and CDR2 SASEGT. J lost 2 bases, V lost 7 bases, and 6 bases had no gene match. The CDR3 sequence: CASTKDRGGNQPQHF. As DNA, the CDR3 is TGTGCCAGCACCAAGGACAGGGGAGGCAATCAGCCCCAGCATTTT.

The V and J genes are TRBV20-1 and TRBJ2-7; D uncertain. The CDR3 covers 12 residues. The germline CDR1 and CDR2 sequences are DFQATT and SNEGSKA (reference sequence). V was pared by 2 bases and J by 2 bases, with 7 bases between. The CDR3 spells CSARSFPYEQYF. DNA for the CDR3: TGCAGTGCTAGAAGCTTTCCCTACGAGCAGTACTTC.

This clonotype was detected ten times or more. The chain carries TRBV2 and TRBJ1-5; D may be TRBD1 (5 bases). CDR3 length: 13 residues. Trimming stripped 2 bases from V and 6 bases from J, with 8 bases between. In germline, CDR1 is SNHLY, CDR2 FYNNEI. This chain's CDR3 is CASSEQGGQPQHF. The CDR3 DNA reads TGTGCCAGCAGTGAACAGGGCGGTCAGCCCCAGCATTTT.

This clonotype occurred many times. CDR3 loop: CSALFDGGGYGYTF. The CDR3 nucleotides are TGCAGTGCTCTATTCGATGGGGGGGGCTATGGCTACACCTTC. This rearrangement joins TRBV20-1 to TRBJ1-2, with a weak D call TRBD1 (5 bases). The germline gives CDR1 DFQATT, CDR2 SNEGSKA (reference sequence). The CDR3 spans 14 residues. The ends were cut back, 5 bases at V and 4 bases at J, with 17 bases in the middle.

V is TRBV20-1 and J is TRBJ1-1; D possibly corresponds to TRBD1 (6 bases). Trimming shortened V by 0 bases and J by 8 bases, and 10 bases separated the two germline ends. Germline V gene lookup returns CDR1 DFQATT and CDR2 SNEGSKA (reference sequence). The length of the CDR3 is 12 residues. The CDR3 reads CSARDHGQEAFF. The CDR3 nucleotides read TGCAGTGCTAGAGATCACGGACAGGAAGCTTTCTTT.

This clonotype has ten or more counts. V gene TRBV12-3 or TRBV12-4 combines with J gene TRBJ2-1; TRBD2 matches 9 bases. This CDR3 comprises 15 residues. V was pared by 3 bases and J by 5 bases, with 5 bases of the junction left unmatched. The CDR3 loop is CASSFKASGDNEQFF. As DNA, the CDR3 is TGTGCCAGCAGTTTTAAGGCTAGCGGGGACAATGAGCAGTTCTTC.

This clonotype has at least ten counts. The chain links TRBV19 to TRBJ1-2; maybe TRBD1 (5 bases). The CDR3 is made up of 14 amino acids. Looked up from germline, CDR1 is LNHDA and CDR2 is SQIVND (reference sequence). Trimming took off 3 bases at V and 4 bases at J, with 12 bases between the two ends. The CDR3 region has the DNA TGTGCCAGTAGTATTCCGGGGCTCGGCTATGGCTACACCTTC. It yields the protein CASSIPGLGYGYTF.

The chain joins TRBV5-6 to TRBJ2-5; the D gene could be TRBD1 or TRBD2 (5 bases each). From germline, CDR1 is SGHDT and CDR2 YYEEEE. The CDR3 is 13 amino acids. Trimming took off 4 bases at V and 2 bases at J, with 9 bases between the two ends. CDR3 sequence (DNA): TGTGCCAGCAGCACGGGGCGTCAAGAGACCCAGTACTTC. Its protein product is CASSTGRQETQYF.

This clonotype appeared a few times. The rearrangement uses TRBV5-4 and TRBJ2-7, with D tentatively TRBD1 or TRBD2 (5 bases each). Germline values: CDR1 SGHNT, CDR2 YYREEE (reference sequence). V lost 1 base and J lost 7, with 15 bases in between. The CDR3 is made up of 14 amino acids. Here the CDR3 DNA reads TGTGCCAGCAGCTTGATTGGGGGTCCGAGGGAGCAGTACTTC. Amino acid sequence: CASSLIGGPREQYF.

The J gene is TRBJ2-5, the V gene TRBV12-3 or TRBV12-4, with D unresolved. V was trimmed by 6 bases and J by 1 base, leaving 12 bases between them. This CDR3 region has 14 residues. The CDR3 reads CASSTWARQETQYF. DNA for the CDR3: TGTGCCAGCAGCACATGGGCCCGCCAAGAGACCCAGTACTTC.